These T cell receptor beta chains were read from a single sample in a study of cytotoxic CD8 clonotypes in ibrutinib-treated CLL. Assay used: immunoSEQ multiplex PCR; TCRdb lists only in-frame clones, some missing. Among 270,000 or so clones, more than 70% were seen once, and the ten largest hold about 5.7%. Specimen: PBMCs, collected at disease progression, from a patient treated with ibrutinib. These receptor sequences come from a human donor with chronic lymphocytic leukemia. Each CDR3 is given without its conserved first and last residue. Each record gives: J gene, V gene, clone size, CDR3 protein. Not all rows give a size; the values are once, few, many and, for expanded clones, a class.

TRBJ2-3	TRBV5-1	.	ASSLGVLAKADTQY
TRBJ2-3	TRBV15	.	ATSREGATDTQY
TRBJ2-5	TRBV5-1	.	ASSRNEEETQY
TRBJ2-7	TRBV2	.	ASTQQGPLYYEQY
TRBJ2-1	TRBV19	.	ASSSDYNEQF
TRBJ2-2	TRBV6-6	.	ASRKAGGKNTGELF
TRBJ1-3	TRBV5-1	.	ASSPDPAVGNTIY
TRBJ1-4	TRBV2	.	ASSHDRGPNEKLF
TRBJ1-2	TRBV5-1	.	ASSRSSGGSGYT
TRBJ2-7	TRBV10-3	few	AISESLLSGEQY
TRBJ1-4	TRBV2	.	ASRGDRGSEKLF
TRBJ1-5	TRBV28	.	ASRSGGSNQPQH
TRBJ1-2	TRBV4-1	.	ASSQDARVNYGYT
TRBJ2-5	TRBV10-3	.	AISEPGTEETQY
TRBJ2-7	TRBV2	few	ASRGQVRNEQY
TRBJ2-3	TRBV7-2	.	ASSARPGQGTDTQY
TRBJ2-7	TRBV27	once	ASSYRGTGGTYEQY
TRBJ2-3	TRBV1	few	TTKKQGKKGTDTQY
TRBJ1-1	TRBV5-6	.	ASSLAGAGGRRAEAF
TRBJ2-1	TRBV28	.	ASRPVAGAYNEQF
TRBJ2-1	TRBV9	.	ASSLDRVNEQF
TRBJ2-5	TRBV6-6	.	ASSYIGGLTWNQY
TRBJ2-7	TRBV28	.	ASSPGLAGNYEQY
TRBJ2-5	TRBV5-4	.	ASSFRGRLETQY
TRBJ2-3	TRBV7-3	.	ASSPTGASGRVDTQY
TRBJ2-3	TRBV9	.	ASSPGLAGFRASTDTQY
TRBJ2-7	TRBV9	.	ASSVGSGGSHEQY